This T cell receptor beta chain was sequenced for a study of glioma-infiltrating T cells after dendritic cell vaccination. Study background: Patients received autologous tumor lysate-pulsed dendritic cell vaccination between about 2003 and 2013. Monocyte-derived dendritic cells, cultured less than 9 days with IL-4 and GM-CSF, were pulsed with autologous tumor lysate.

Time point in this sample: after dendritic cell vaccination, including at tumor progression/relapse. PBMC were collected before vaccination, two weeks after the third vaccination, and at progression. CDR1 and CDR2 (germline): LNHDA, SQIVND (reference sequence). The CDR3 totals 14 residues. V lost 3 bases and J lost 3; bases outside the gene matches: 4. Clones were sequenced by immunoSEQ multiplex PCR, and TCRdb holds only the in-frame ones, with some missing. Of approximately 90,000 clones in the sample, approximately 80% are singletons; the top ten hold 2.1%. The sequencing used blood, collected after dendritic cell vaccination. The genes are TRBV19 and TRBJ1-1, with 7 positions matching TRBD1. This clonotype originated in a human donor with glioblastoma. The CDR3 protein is CASSIYTGDTEAFF. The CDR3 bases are TGTGCCAGTAGTATTTATACAGGGGACACTGAAGCTTTCTTT.